Following are 4 T cell receptor beta chains from one sample sequenced in a study of T cell changes during pregnancy in multiple sclerosis. Measured with immunoSEQ multiplex PCR; TCRdb has only the in-frame clones, and not every one. The sample includes 50,000 or so clones, around nine tenths seen only once; the top ten take approximately 0.35%. The sample in question was CD4+ T cells from peripheral blood mononuclear cells, obtained before pregnancy. These receptors were taken from a female donor with multiple sclerosis, enrolled in a pregnancy study.

The chain links TRBV5-6 to TRBJ2-7; 8 bases line up with TRBD1. V lost 5 bases and J lost 0; bases outside the gene matches: 7. This CDR3 contains 15 residues. Germline CDR1 is SGHDT and CDR2 is YYEEEE. The CDR3 nucleotides read TGTGCCAGCAGTCGGTTGGGGACAGGCTCCTACGAGCAGTACTTC. Its translation is CASSRLGTGSYEQYF. Full variable domain (missing parts from reference TRBV5-6 and TRBJ2-7): DAGVTQSPTHLIKTRGQQVTLRCSPKSGHDTVSWYQQALGQGPQFIFQYYEEEERQRGNFPDRFSGHQFPNYSSELNVNALLLGDSALYLCASSRLGTGSYEQYFGPGTRLTVT.

The chain joins TRBV27 to TRBJ2-1, with 7 bases that match TRBD2. Germline CDR1 MNHEY, CDR2 SMNVEV (reference sequence). V dropped 0 bases and J dropped 7; count of bases not matched to a gene: 12. CDR3 size: 17 residues. In DNA, the CDR3 is TGTGCCAGCAGTTTATCTACCTTTGGTGTGGGGGGGAATGAGCAGTTCTTC. Amino acids: CASSLSTFGVGGNEQFF.

The gene calls are TRBV19 and TRBJ2-1; 11 bases align to TRBD2. The CDR3 covers 15 residues. Looked up from germline, CDR1 is LNHDA and CDR2 is SQIVND (reference sequence). The ends lost 7 bases at V and 14 bases at J; junction bases unmatched: 16. The CDR3 sequence is CASILGTSGSRRKFF. The CDR3 DNA sequence: TGTGCCAGTATTCTGGGGACTAGCGGTAGCCGGCGCAAGTTCTTC.

The J gene is TRBJ2-3, the V gene TRBV4-3; 12 nucleotides align to TRBD2. This CDR3 has 17 amino acids. J lost 9 bases, V lost 2 bases, and 12 bases had no gene match. Germline loops: CDR1 LGHNA, CDR2 YSLEER. This chain's CDR3 is CASSQLAGGVRGKTQYF. For the CDR3, the DNA is TGCGCCAGCAGCCAACTAGCGGGAGGGGTTAGGGGAAAAACGCAGTATTTT.